This entry describes one TCR beta chain. The authors' processing: Amplifying reference gene primers gave estimates of nucleated cell counts. Sequenced by immunoSEQ multiplex PCR; TCRdb stores in-frame clones only, minus some. V, J and clone size reflect that table, while D and trimming were determined from the DNA. The sample shows about 73,000 clones, 82% of them seen only once. This specimen belongs to a study of blood T cell repertoires in COVID-19. For the study at large: The samples span acute and convalescent COVID-19 from the United States, Italy and Spain. T cells, B-cell-depleted T cells, or PBMCs supplied cDNA or gDNA.

Germline V gives CDR1 MNHEY, CDR2 SVGAGI. CDR3 length equals 13 residues. Trimming took off 4 bases at V and 2 bases at J, with 8 bases between the two ends. The sequencing sample was made of peripheral blood. The TCR was taken from a woman aged 55-75 years with acute or convalescent COVID-19. The chain combines TRBV6-5 with TRBJ1-2; perhaps TRBD1 as D (5 bases). CDR3 in DNA: TGTGCCAGCAGTTCGACAGACAACTATGGCTACACCTTC. Its protein product is CASSSTDNYGYTF.